A single sample is the source of the 24 T cell receptor beta chains below, sequenced in a study of blood T cell repertoires in COVID-19. Profiled with immunoSEQ multiplex PCR; TCRdb holds only in-frame clones, not every one. The table includes approximately 280,000 clones, 86% detected once. Sequencing used PBMCs or T cells enriched from blood (not recorded which). The receptors originated from a young woman who had recovered from COVID-19.

This chain joins TRBV7-3 and TRBJ2-4; D not resolved. Per germline, CDR1 SGHTA and CDR2 FQGTGA. The ends were cut back, 5 bases at V and 9 bases at J, with 14 bases in the middle. The CDR3 has 13 residues. For the CDR3, the DNA is TGTGCCAGCAGCCTATCCCCTAGTGGCATTCAGTACTTC. Amino acid sequence: CASSLSPSGIQYF.

This clone was seen once. The chain combines TRBV6-5 with TRBJ1-1; TRBD1 is a possible D gene (6 bases). Trimming cost V 10 bases and J 1 base, with 10 bases left between them. The CDR3 runs 12 residues. Germline CDR1 MNHEY, CDR2 SVGAGI. CDR3: CATQTGNTEAFF. The CDR3 bases are TGTGCCACCCAGACAGGGAACACTGAAGCTTTCTTT.

There are a few counts of this clone. The chain carries TRBV5-4 and TRBJ2-6; D is possibly TRBD1 (6 bases). This CDR3 has 16 residues. CDR1 SGHNT and CDR2 YYREEE come from the germline V gene (reference sequence). Trimming pared 2 bases from V and 1 base from J, leaving 10 bases between. The CDR3 DNA is TGTGCCAGCAGCTTTTATAGGGGGTCTGGGGCCAACGTCCTGACTTTC. Its protein product is CASSFYRGSGANVLTF.

This chain joins TRBV28 and TRBJ1-1; D unresolved. Per the germline V gene, CDR1 is MDHEN and CDR2 is SYDVKM. The CDR3 is made up of 11 amino acids. V was shortened by 3 bases and J by 11 bases, with 10 bases between the two germline ends. The CDR3 DNA reads TGTGCCAGCAGTTTGGAGGGAGGGGCTTTCTTT. It specifies CASSLEGGAFF.

The V gene is TRBV28, the J gene TRBJ2-4, with D unresolved. This CDR3 spans 13 amino acids. Trimming took off 3 bases at V and 6 bases at J, with 9 bases between the two ends. Germline V gene lookup returns CDR1 MDHEN and CDR2 SYDVKM. CDR3 nucleotide sequence: TGTGCCAGCAGTTTGGCCTCGCCAAACATTCAGTACTTC. Residues: CASSLASPNIQYF.

This clone has a handful of counts. V usage is TRBV7-2 and J usage is TRBJ1-2; D perhaps matches TRBD1 (6 bases). CDR3 size: 14 residues. The germline V gene has CDR1 SGHTA and CDR2 FQGNSA. Trimming cost V 2 bases and J 8 bases, with 15 bases left between them. The CDR3 region has the DNA TGTGCCAGCAGCTTAAAATTCCAGGGGCTCGGCTACACCTTC. As protein: CASSLKFQGLGYTF.

The V call is TRBV11-3, the J call TRBJ2-5; no clear D gene. The length of the CDR3 is 14 residues. The germline CDR1 and CDR2 sequences are SGHNT and YENEEA. Between the trimmed V and J ends, which lost 4 bases and 2 bases, there was a span of 11 bases. CDR3 amino acids: CASSYTVFQETQYF. In DNA form, the CDR3 reads TGTGCCAGCAGCTATACAGTATTTCAAGAGACCCAGTACTTC.

V gene TRBV5-4 combines with J gene TRBJ2-1; TRBD1 agrees at 9 bases. Germline lookup yields CDR1 SGHNT and CDR2 YYREEE (reference sequence). V gave up 5 bases and J gave up 0 bases; unmatched junction bases: 3. CDR3 length equals 15 residues. The CDR3 reads CASRSGQGSYNEQFF. Here the CDR3 DNA reads TGTGCCAGCAGATCGGGACAGGGCTCCTACAATGAGCAGTTCTTC.

The CDR3 coding sequence is TGTGCCTGGACCGACAGGGGTGGAACTGAAGCTTTCTTT. This sequence encodes CAWTDRGGTEAFF. This sequence joins TRBV30 and TRBJ1-1; 8 nucleotides match TRBD1. The junction had 6 bases not matched to a gene; V was cut back by 4 bases and J by 5 bases. Germline V gene data show CDR1 as GTSNPN and CDR2 as SVGIG (reference sequence). The CDR3 length is 13 residues.

The chain carries TRBV27 and TRBJ2-1, with a weak D call TRBD2 (5 bases). V was clipped by 3 bases and J by 4 bases, with 7 bases between them. CDR3 length: 13 residues. Germline lookup yields CDR1 MNHEY and CDR2 SMNVEV (reference sequence). DNA of the CDR3: TGTGCCAGCAGTTTCGGACTTTACAATGAGCAGTTCTTC. It codes for CASSFGLYNEQFF.

This sequence joins TRBV6-2 or TRBV6-3 and TRBJ2-4, with TRBD2 matching over 8 bases. The CDR3 consists of 17 residues. V lost 2 bases and J lost 7; bases outside the gene matches: 13. Germline V gene sequence: CDR1 MNHEY, CDR2 SVGEGT. CDR3 sequence (DNA): TGTGCCAGCAGTTACCACACAGAGGGACTAGGCGGGAACATTCAGTACTTC. It specifies CASSYHTEGLGGNIQYF.

J is TRBJ1-6 and V is TRBV7-9; D remains ambiguous. CDR3 length: 15 amino acids. Trimming cost V 1 base and J 7 bases, with 11 bases left between them. Germline V CDR1 and CDR2: SEHNR, FQNEAQ (reference sequence). In nucleotides, the CDR3 is TGTGCCAGCAGCTTAGGGCGGAACCCAAATTCACCCCTCCACTTT. It is translated as CASSLGRNPNSPLHF.

The count of this clone is one. The chain employs TRBV5-1 and TRBJ1-3, with 8 bases matching TRBD1. The CDR3 extends over 16 amino acids. Germline assignment: CDR1 SGHRS and CDR2 YFSETQ. The V and J ends lost 4 bases and 2 bases, in that order; junction bases with no gene match: 8. CDR3 coding DNA: TGCGCCAGCAGCCCCGGACAGGGAACGGCTGGAAACACCATATATTTT. Its protein product is CASSPGQGTAGNTIYF.

The chain carries TRBV27 and TRBJ1-2; no firm D call. This CDR3 has 14 residues. Germline V gene sequence: CDR1 MNHEY, CDR2 SMNVEV (reference sequence). V was trimmed by 2 bases and J by 3 bases, leaving 10 bases between them. DNA for the CDR3: TGTGCCAGCAGTTTAGGTGCCCGGGACTATGGCTACACCTTC. Its translation is CASSLGARDYGYTF.

The CDR3 nucleotides are TGTGCCAGCAGGAAGGAACGACCAAGGACAGGGGACACTGAAGCTTTCTTT. It is translated as CASRKERPRTGDTEAFF. The V gene is TRBV3-1 (or the pseudogene TRBV3-2), the J gene TRBJ1-1; 9 positions match TRBD1. V was pared by 6 bases and J by 3 bases, with 14 bases of the junction left unmatched. This CDR3 has 17 amino acids. The germline V gene encodes CDR1 LGHDT and CDR2 YNNKEL (reference sequence).

The genes are TRBV5-1 and TRBJ2-3; D is perhaps TRBD1 (6 bases). The CDR3 consists of 12 residues. Germline CDR1 and CDR2: SGHRS and YFSETQ. Deletions cut 4 bases from V and 7 bases from J, with 10 bases between. The CDR3 loop is CASSEDSYTQYF. CDR3 coding DNA: TGCGCCAGCAGCGAGGACAGCTATACGCAGTATTTT. The full variable domain, completed using reference TRBV5-1 and TRBJ2-3, is KAGVTQTPRYLIKTRGQQVTLSCSPISGHRSVSWYQQTPGQGLQFLFEYFSETQRNKGNFPGRFSGRQFSNSRSEMNVSTLELGDSALYLCASSEDSYTQYFGPGTRLTVL.

This clone was found many times. At one end the junction does not follow the germline gene, possibly because of a read error. The chain carries TRBV2 and TRBJ2-3; possibly TRBD2 for D (6 bases). The CDR3 runs to 13 residues. Germline-derived CDR1 and CDR2 are SNHLY and FYNNEI. CDR3 nucleotide sequence: TGTGCCCGCAGGGACTCTAACACAGATACGCAGTATTTT. Translation gives CARRDSNTDTQYF.

The chain uses TRBV19 and TRBJ1-4, with 7 bases aligning to TRBD1. The CDR3 has 14 amino acids. V lost 3 bases to trimming and J lost 5 bases; unmatched junction nucleotides: 3. Germline-derived CDR1 and CDR2 are LNHDA and SQIVND (reference sequence). The CDR3 nucleotides are TGTGCCAGTAGTATCGGGGACAGAAATGAAAAACTGTTTTTT. Protein: CASSIGDRNEKLFF.

This rearrangement joins TRBV19 to TRBJ2-1; D might be TRBD2 (5 bases). Germline CDR1 and CDR2: LNHDA and SQIVND (reference sequence). CDR3 length: 15 residues. Trimming shortened V by 3 bases and J by 8 bases, and 17 bases separated the two germline ends. CDR3 in amino acids: CASSIEGREWDEQFF. CDR3 in DNA: TGTGCCAGTAGTATTGAGGGCAGAGAATGGGATGAGCAGTTCTTC.

This clone was observed a single time. This chain uses TRBV28 with TRBJ1-1; possible D gene TRBD1, 5 bases. Per the germline V gene, CDR1 is MDHEN and CDR2 is SYDVKM. The CDR3 sequence is 14 residues long. V lost 7 bases and J 1 base, leaving 13 bases between the germline ends. The CDR3 coding sequence is TGTGCCAGCACCAAAATGGGGGGGAACACTGAAGCTTTCTTT. Its protein product is CASTKMGGNTEAFF.

This clone was observed once. The rearrangement joins TRBV7-9 to TRBJ2-1; maybe TRBD2 (5 bases). This CDR3 has 17 residues. Germline-derived CDR1 and CDR2 are SEHNR and FQNEAQ (reference sequence). Between the trimmed V and J ends, which lost 1 base and 0 bases, there was a span of 13 bases. The CDR3 DNA sequence: TGTGCCAGCAGCTTAGGACGGACTCTCCTCTCCTACAATGAGCAGTTCTTC. Protein sequence: CASSLGRTLLSYNEQFF.

The chain combines TRBV5-4 with TRBJ1-3; the D gene is possibly TRBD1 (5 bases). The CDR3 contains 18 residues. Trimming took 0 bases from V and 3 from J, leaving 19 bases between them. Per the germline V gene, CDR1 is SGHNT and CDR2 is YYREEE (reference sequence). The CDR3 DNA is TGTGCCAGCAGCTTGGCCAGAACCCCCGGGGGGGTTGGAAACACCATATATTTT. Translated, it gives CASSLARTPGGVGNTIYF.

The CDR3 is CASSIDPLDNEQFF. The DNA for the CDR3 is TGTGCCAGTAGTATAGACCCCCTAGACAATGAGCAGTTCTTC. V and J are TRBV19 and TRBJ2-1; D is ambiguous. V lost 0 bases and J 5 bases, leaving 8 bases between the germline ends. From germline, CDR1 is LNHDA and CDR2 SQIVND (reference sequence). The length of the CDR3 is 14 residues.

V and J are TRBV30 and TRBJ1-3; possibly TRBD1 for D (6 bases). The germline V gene has CDR1 GTSNPN and CDR2 SVGIG (reference sequence). The germline V and J ends were trimmed by 1 base and 1 base, with 11 bases remaining between them. The CDR3 has 15 amino acids. As DNA, the CDR3 is TGTGCCTGGAGTGAAACAGGGTCATCTGGAAACACCATATATTTT. This sequence encodes CAWSETGSSGNTIYF.